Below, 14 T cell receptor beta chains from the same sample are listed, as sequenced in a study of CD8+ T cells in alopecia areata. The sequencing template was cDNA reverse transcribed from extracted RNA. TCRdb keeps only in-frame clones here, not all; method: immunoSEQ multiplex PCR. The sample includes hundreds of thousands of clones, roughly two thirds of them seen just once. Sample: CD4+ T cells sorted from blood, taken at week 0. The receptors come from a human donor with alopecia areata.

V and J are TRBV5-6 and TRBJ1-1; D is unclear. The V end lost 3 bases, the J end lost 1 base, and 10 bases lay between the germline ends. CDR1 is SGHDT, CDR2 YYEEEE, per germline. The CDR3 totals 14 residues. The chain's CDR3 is CASSSTGGNTEAFF. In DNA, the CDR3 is TGTGCCAGCAGCTCCACGGGAGGGAACACTGAAGCTTTCTTT.

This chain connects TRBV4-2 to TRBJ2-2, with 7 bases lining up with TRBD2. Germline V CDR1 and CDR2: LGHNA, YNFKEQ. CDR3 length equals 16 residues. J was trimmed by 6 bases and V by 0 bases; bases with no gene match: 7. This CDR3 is CASSQEWRGGAGELFF. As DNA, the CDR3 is TGTGCCAGCAGCCAAGAATGGAGGGGAGGGGCCGGGGAGCTGTTTTTT.

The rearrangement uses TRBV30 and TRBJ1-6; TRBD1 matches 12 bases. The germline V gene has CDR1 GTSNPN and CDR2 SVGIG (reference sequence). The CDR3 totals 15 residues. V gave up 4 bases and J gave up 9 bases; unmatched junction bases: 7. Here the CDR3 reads CAWTGTGGGRSPLHF. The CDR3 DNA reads TGTGCCTGGACCGGGACAGGGGGCGGCCGTTCACCCCTCCACTTT.

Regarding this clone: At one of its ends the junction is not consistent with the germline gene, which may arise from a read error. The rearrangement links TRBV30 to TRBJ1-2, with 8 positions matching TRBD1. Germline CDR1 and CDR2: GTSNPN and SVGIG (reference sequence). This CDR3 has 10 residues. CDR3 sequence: CASETGARHF. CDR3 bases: TGTGCCTCCGAGACAGGGGCTAGACACTTC.

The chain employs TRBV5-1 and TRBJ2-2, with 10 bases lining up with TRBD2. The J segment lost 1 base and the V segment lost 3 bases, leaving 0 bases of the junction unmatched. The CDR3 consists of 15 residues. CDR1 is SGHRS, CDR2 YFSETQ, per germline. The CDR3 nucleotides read TGCGCCAGCAGCTCTAGCGGGGGGAACACCGGGGAGCTGTTTTTT. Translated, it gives CASSSSGGNTGELFF.

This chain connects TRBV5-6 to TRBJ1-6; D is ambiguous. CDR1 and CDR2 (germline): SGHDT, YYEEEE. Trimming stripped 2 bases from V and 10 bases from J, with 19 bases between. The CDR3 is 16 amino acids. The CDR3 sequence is CASSLGGWSRASPLHF. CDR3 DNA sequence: TGTGCCAGCAGCTTAGGCGGGTGGAGTCGAGCATCACCCCTCCACTTT. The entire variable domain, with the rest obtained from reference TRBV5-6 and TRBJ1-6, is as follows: DAGVTQSPTHLIKTRGQQVTLRCSPKSGHDTVSWYQQALGQGPQFIFQYYEEEERQRGNFPDRFSGHQFPNYSSELNVNALLLGDSALYLCASSLGGWSRASPLHFGNGTRLTVT.

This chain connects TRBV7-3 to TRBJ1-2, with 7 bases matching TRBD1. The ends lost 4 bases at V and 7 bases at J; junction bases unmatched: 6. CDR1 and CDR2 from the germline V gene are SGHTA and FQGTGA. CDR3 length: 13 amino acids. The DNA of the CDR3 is TGTGCCAGCAGCTCGTACAGGGGCGGTGGCTACACCTTC. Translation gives CASSSYRGGGYTF.

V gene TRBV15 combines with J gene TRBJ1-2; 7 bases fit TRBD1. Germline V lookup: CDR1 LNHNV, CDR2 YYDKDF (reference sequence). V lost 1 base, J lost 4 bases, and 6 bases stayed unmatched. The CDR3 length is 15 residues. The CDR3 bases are TGTGCCACCAGCAGAGGAGGTGCAGGGGGCTATGGCTACACCTTC. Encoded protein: CATSRGGAGGYGYTF.

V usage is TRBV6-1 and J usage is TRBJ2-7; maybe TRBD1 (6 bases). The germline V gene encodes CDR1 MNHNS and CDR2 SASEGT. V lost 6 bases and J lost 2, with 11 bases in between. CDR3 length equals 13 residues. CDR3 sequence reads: CASRRTATYEQYF. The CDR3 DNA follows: TGTGCCAGCAGGAGGACAGCTACCTACGAGCAGTACTTC.

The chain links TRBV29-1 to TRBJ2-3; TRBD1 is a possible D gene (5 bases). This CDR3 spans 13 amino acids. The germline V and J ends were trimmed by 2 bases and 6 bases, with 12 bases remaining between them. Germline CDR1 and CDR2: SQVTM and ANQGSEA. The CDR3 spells CSVESTGIDTQYF. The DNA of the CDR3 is TGCAGCGTTGAAAGTACAGGTATTGATACGCAGTATTTT.

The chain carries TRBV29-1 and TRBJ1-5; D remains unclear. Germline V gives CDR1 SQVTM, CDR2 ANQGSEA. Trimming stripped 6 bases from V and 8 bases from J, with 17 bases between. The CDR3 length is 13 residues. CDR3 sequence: CSVKHRPREPQHF. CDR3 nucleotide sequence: TGCAGCGTGAAGCACAGACCTCGGGAGCCCCAGCATTTT.

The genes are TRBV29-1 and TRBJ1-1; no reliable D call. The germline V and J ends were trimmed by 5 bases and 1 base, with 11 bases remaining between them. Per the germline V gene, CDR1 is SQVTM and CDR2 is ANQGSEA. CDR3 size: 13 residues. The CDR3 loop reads CSVRTLPNTEAFF. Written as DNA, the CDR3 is TGCAGCGTTCGGACCCTACCGAACACTGAAGCTTTCTTT.

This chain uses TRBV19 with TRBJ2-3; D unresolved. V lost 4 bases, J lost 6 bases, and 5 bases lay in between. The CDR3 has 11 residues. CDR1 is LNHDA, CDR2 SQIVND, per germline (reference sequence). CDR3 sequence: CASSTLDTQYF. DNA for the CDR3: TGTGCCAGTAGTACCCTGGATACGCAGTATTTT. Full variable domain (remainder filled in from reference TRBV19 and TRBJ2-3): DGGITQSPKYLFRKEGQNVTLSCEQNLNHDAMYWYRQDPGQGLRLIYYSQIVNDFQKGDIAEGYSVSREKKESFPLTVTSAQKNPTAFYLCASSTLDTQYFGPGTRLTVL.

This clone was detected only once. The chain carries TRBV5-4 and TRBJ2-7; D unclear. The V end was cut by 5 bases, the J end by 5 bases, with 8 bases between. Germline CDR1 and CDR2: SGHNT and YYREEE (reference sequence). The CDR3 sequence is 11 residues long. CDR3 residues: CASSLKDEQYF. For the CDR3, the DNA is TGTGCCAGCAGTCTGAAGGACGAGCAGTACTTC.